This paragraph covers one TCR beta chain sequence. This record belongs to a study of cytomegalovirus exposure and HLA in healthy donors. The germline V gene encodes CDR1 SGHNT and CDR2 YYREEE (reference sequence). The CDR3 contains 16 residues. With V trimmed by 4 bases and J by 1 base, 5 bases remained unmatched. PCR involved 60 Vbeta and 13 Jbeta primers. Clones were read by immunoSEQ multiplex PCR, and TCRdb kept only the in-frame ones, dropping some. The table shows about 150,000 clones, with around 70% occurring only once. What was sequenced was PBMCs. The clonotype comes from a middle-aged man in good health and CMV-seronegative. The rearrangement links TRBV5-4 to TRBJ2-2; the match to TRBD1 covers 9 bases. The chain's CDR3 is CASSRWGQGNTGELFF. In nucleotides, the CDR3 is TGTGCCAGCAGCCGCTGGGGACAGGGGAACACCGGGGAGCTGTTTTTT.